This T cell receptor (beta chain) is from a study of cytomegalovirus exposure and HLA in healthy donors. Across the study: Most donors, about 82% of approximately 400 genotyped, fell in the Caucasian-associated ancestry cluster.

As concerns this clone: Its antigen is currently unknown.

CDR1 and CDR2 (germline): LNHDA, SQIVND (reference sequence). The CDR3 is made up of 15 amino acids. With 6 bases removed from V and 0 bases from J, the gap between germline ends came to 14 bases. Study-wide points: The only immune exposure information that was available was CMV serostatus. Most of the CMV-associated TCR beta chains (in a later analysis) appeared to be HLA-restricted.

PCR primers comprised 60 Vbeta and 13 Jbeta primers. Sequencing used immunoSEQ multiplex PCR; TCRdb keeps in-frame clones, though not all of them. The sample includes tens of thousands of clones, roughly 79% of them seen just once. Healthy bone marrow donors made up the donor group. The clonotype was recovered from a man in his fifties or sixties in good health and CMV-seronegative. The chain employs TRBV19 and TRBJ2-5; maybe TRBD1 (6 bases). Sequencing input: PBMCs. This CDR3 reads CASSSFDRYQETQYF. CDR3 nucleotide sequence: TGTGCCAGTAGCTCCTTTGACAGGTACCAAGAGACCCAGTACTTC.